The 13 T cell receptor beta chains reported below all come from one sample, sequenced in a study of T-cell reconstitution after alpha-beta-depleted transplantation in children. Unique molecular identifiers tagged the TCRbeta library. In TCRdb, the PCR reads were re-called with MiXCR into one record per CDR3 protein. The sample yields 200,000 or so distinct CDR3 sequences, 5% to 6.5% seen once. Here the sequenced sample was PBMCs, taken before TCRalphabeta/CD19-depleted stem cell transplant. The source is a girl under two years old with combined immunodeficiency, due to receive a stem cell transplant.

This clonotype occurred many times. V usage is TRBV7-9 and J usage is TRBJ2-1; 7 bases fit TRBD1. Germline V gene sequence: CDR1 SEHNR, CDR2 FQNEAQ (reference sequence). The V and J ends lost 5 bases and 5 bases, in that order; junction bases with no gene match: 6. The CDR3 covers 14 residues. The CDR3 loop is CASSLGQPDNEQFF. The CDR3 DNA reads TGTGCCAGCAGCCTGGGACAGCCCGACAATGAGCAGTTCTTC.

Many counts were recorded for this clonotype. The chain combines TRBV6-5 with TRBJ2-7; D is unclear. The V end lost 8 bases, the J end lost 2 bases, and 13 bases lay between the germline ends. Germline V gives CDR1 MNHEY, CDR2 SVGAGI. The CDR3 has 13 residues. The DNA for the CDR3 is TGTGCCAGCTCCCTGGGAATGGCCTACGAGCAGTACTTC. It translates to CASSLGMAYEQYF.

In this sample, this clonotype turned up many times. The rearrangement uses TRBV6-2 or TRBV6-3 and TRBJ2-5, with D possibly being TRBD1 (5 bases). With 5 bases removed from V and 5 bases from J, the gap between germline ends came to 15 bases. Germline-derived CDR1 and CDR2 are MNHEY and SVGEGT. The CDR3 spans 14 residues. This CDR3 reads CASSHQGGKETQYF. CDR3 nucleotide sequence: TGTGCCAGCAGTCACCAGGGTGGAAAGGAGACCCAGTACTTC.

In this sample, this clonotype turned up many times. The chain carries TRBV20-1 and TRBJ2-3; TRBD2 might be the D (6 bases). The CDR3 consists of 13 residues. V was shortened by 5 bases and J by 0 bases, with 9 bases between the two germline ends. Germline CDR1 is DFQATT and CDR2 is SNEGSKA (reference sequence). CDR3 residues: CSAGLFSTDTQYF. As DNA, the CDR3 is TGCAGTGCTGGACTATTTAGCACAGATACGCAGTATTTT.

Ten or more counts support this clonotype. The V call is TRBV2, the J call TRBJ2-2; TRBD2 matches 10 bases. This CDR3 spans 19 amino acids. Germline CDR1 is SNHLY and CDR2 is FYNNEI. The ends lost 2 bases at V and 6 bases at J; junction bases unmatched: 15. CDR3 nucleotides: TGTGCCAGCAGTGAAAATCACGCTAGCGGGAGAGTTAAAGCCGGGGAGCTGTTTTTT. It encodes CASSENHASGRVKAGELFF.

At least ten counts were recorded for this clonotype. The chain combines TRBV27 with TRBJ1-4; D unclear. The length of the CDR3 is 15 residues. Germline V gives CDR1 MNHEY, CDR2 SMNVEV (reference sequence). V was cut by 6 bases and J by 0 bases, with 11 bases left in between. CDR3 loop: CASSHGRATNEKLFF. CDR3 DNA: TGTGCCAGCAGCCATGGACGTGCAACTAATGAAAAACTGTTTTTT. Variable domain in full (rest from reference TRBV27 and TRBJ1-4): EAQVTQNPRYLITVTGKKLTVTCSQNMNHEYMSWYRQDPGLGLRQIYYSMNVEVTDKGDVPEGYKVSRKEKRNFPLILESPSPNQTSLYFCASSHGRATNEKLFFGSGTQLSVL.

This clonotype was picked up many times. The J gene is TRBJ2-3, the V gene TRBV29-1, with TRBD1 as a possible D gene (6 bases). Germline CDR1 SQVTM, CDR2 ANQGSEA. V lost 2 bases, J lost 1 base, and 10 bases lay in between. The CDR3 is 14 amino acids. DNA of the CDR3: TGCAGCGTTGAAAGGACAGCCGGCACAGATACGCAGTATTTT. Its protein is CSVERTAGTDTQYF.

This clonotype was counted at least ten times. V is TRBV7-8 and J is TRBJ2-7; the D gene is possibly TRBD2 (5 bases). Between the trimmed V and J ends, which lost 4 bases and 2 bases, there was a span of 12 bases. This CDR3 has 14 amino acids. Germline values: CDR1 SGHVS, CDR2 FQNEAQ. The CDR3 reads CASSSGRGAYEQYF. The DNA for the CDR3 is TGTGCCAGCAGCTCCGGTCGGGGAGCCTACGAGCAGTACTTC. The variable domain in full, completed from reference TRBV7-8 and TRBJ2-7, reads GAGVSQSPRYKVAKRGQDVALRCDPISGHVSLFWYQQALGQGPEFLTYFQNEAQLDKSGLPSDRFFAERPEGSVSTLKIQRTQQEDSAVYLCASSSGRGAYEQYFGPGTRLTVT.

V gene TRBV7-2 combines with J gene TRBJ1-1, with unresolved D. CDR3 length: 15 amino acids. The V gene's germline CDR1 is SGHTA and CDR2 FQGNSA. Trimming took off 4 bases at V and 0 bases at J, with 12 bases between the two ends. CDR3 nucleotides: TGTGCCAGCAGCTGGCAGGCGGAGGTGAACACTGAAGCTTTCTTT. As protein: CASSWQAEVNTEAFF.

This clonotype occurred a few times. This chain joins TRBV7-9 and TRBJ2-7; possible D gene TRBD1, 6 bases. Germline values: CDR1 SEHNR, CDR2 FQNEAQ (reference sequence). This CDR3 comprises 14 residues. V lost 11 bases and J lost 5, with 22 bases in between. The CDR3 reads CAGSRAGALHEQYF. CDR3 DNA sequence: TGTGCCGGATCCAGGGCAGGGGCACTCCACGAGCAGTACTTC.

This clonotype has a handful of counts. This chain joins TRBV28 and TRBJ2-1; D may match TRBD1 or TRBD2 (5 bases each). This CDR3 contains 14 residues. V lost 4 bases and J lost 8, with 15 bases in between. The germline CDR1 and CDR2 sequences are MDHEN and SYDVKM. The CDR3 region has the DNA TGTGCCAGCAGTTGGATGGACCGAGGGGATGAGCAGTTCTTC. This gives the protein CASSWMDRGDEQFF.

This clonotype was detected ten times or more. This chain joins TRBV3-1 and TRBJ2-7; D is perhaps TRBD1 or TRBD2 (5 bases each). CDR1 is LGHDT, CDR2 YNNKEL, per germline (reference sequence). This CDR3 region has 12 residues. The ends were cut back, 4 bases at V and 5 bases at J, with 9 bases in the middle. CDR3 amino acids: CASSPQGDEQYF. DNA for the CDR3: TGTGCCAGCAGCCCGCAGGGAGACGAGCAGTACTTC.

At least ten counts were recorded for this clonotype. The gene calls are TRBV4-3 and TRBJ2-7; no clear D. Trimming stripped 0 bases from V and 6 bases from J, with 12 bases between. This CDR3 contains 14 residues. Germline V gene sequence: CDR1 LGHNA, CDR2 YSLEER. CDR3 DNA: TGCGCCAGCAGCCAAGAAGCCTGGCGGTCCGAGCAGTACTTC. It encodes CASSQEAWRSEQYF.